This TCR beta chain was sequenced for a study of T-cell reconstitution after alpha-beta-depleted transplantation in children. This clonotype has ten or more counts. Researchers prepared the TCRbeta library using unique molecular identifiers, the study reports. TCRdb called the PCR reads again in MiXCR, with one record for every CDR3 protein. The sample shows 170,000 or so distinct CDR3 sequences, approximately 6.8% of them seen only once. The CDR3 contains 16 residues. The junction had 11 bases not matched to a gene; V was cut back by 6 bases and J by 5 bases. This TCR was sampled from a human donor who donated a stem cell graft to a child with Wiskott-Aldrich syndrome. V usage is TRBV12-3 or TRBV12-4 and J usage is TRBJ2-1; the match to TRBD2 covers 9 bases. The sample consisted of PBMCs from the stem cell graft donor, taken from the stem cell graft. The CDR3 loop reads CASRGRVAGVHNEQFF. CDR3 nucleotides: TGTGCCAGCAGGGGCAGAGTAGCGGGAGTCCACAATGAGCAGTTCTTC.